The 22 T cell receptor beta chains below all came from one sample that was sequenced in a study of STAT3 mutations in large granular lymphocyte leukemia (dated by TCRdb to the late 2010s). On the study overall, not on this receptor specifically: Every T-LGLL patient showed at least one immunodominant TCRbeta clonotype, and about half showed multiple immunodominant subclonotypes.

Library preparation was by the immunoSEQ multiplex PCR assay. TCRdb holds this immuneACCESS table with in-frame rearrangements only. Some clones are missing; in checked studies, unresolved V genes explain under half, and the rest has no known cause. The sample table contains 2,500 or so clones; only one count was recorded for approximately 30% of them. The biggest ten clones account for 60% to 70% of the sample. For these TCRs, the target antigens are not known. Sequenced material: PBMCs. The receptor set was obtained from a human donor with T large granular lymphocyte leukemia. Some clones in this sample may be carry-over from other donors' samples.

This chain connects TRBV7-9 to TRBJ2-7; D is unresolved. There are 14 residues in the CDR3. In germline, CDR1 is SEHNR, CDR2 FQNEAQ (reference sequence). With 1 base removed from V and 2 bases from J, the gap between germline ends came to 9 bases. DNA for the CDR3: TGTGCCAGCAGCTTAGATACTGGGACCTACGAGCAGTACTTC. Its protein is CASSLDTGTYEQYF.

There are a few counts of this clone. The gene calls are TRBV7-9 and TRBJ1-1; 7 bases align to TRBD1. The germline gives CDR1 SEHNR, CDR2 FQNEAQ (reference sequence). Germline trimming cut 5 bases from V and 3 bases from J; bases unmatched to any gene: 9. The CDR3 sequence is 15 residues long. The DNA for the CDR3 is TGTGCCAGCAGCCCTAGGACAGGAGGAGACACTGAAGCTTTCTTT. Its translation: CASSPRTGGDTEAFF.

This clone turned up a few times. This rearrangement joins TRBV5-1 to TRBJ2-7; 7 bases align to TRBD2. V shed 4 bases, J shed 3 bases, and the junction held 7 bases outside the gene matches. The V gene's germline CDR1 is SGHRS and CDR2 YFSETQ. The CDR3 totals 14 residues. CDR3 protein: CASSQDWGGYEQYF. The CDR3 DNA follows: TGCGCCAGCAGCCAAGATTGGGGGGGCTACGAGCAGTACTTC.

The chain is built from TRBV6-6 and TRBJ2-7; TRBD2 matches at 9 bases. Trimming cost V 6 bases and J 4 bases; bases outside gene matches: 4. The CDR3 sequence is 13 residues long. CDR1 and CDR2 (germline): MNHNY, SVGAGI (reference sequence). CDR3 protein: CASSLSGGYEQYF. The CDR3 DNA reads TGTGCCAGCAGCCTGAGCGGGGGGTACGAGCAGTACTTC.

This clone has just a few counts. The chain joins TRBV7-2 to TRBJ2-7; D possibly uses TRBD1 or TRBD2 (6 bases each). Trimming took off 1 base at V and 0 bases at J, with 10 bases between the two ends. Germline-derived CDR1 and CDR2 are SGHTA and FQGNSA. The CDR3 contains 15 residues. The CDR3 DNA reads TGTGCCAGCAGCTTAGGGAGGGACAACTCCTACGAGCAGTACTTC. As protein: CASSLGRDNSYEQYF.

V gene TRBV5-5 combines with J gene TRBJ1-5; TRBD1 is a possible D gene (6 bases). Germline V gene data show CDR1 as SGHKS and CDR2 as YYEKEE (reference sequence). Trimming stripped 4 bases from V and 0 bases from J, with 17 bases between. CDR3 length equals 17 residues. The CDR3: CASSPRAGALSNQPQHF. DNA for the CDR3: TGTGCCAGCAGCCCGAGGGCAGGGGCCCTTAGCAATCAGCCCCAGCATTTT.

This chain uses TRBV7-9 with TRBJ2-7; maybe TRBD2 (5 bases). CDR3 length: 14 residues. From germline, CDR1 is SEHNR and CDR2 FQNEAQ (reference sequence). Trimming removed 5 bases from V and 3 bases from J, with 14 bases in between. The CDR3 DNA sequence: TGTGCCAGCAGCCCGAGGATACTAGGCTACGAGCAGTACTTC. Encoded protein: CASSPRILGYEQYF.

V gene TRBV27 combines with J gene TRBJ2-7, with 7 bases lining up with TRBD2. V lost 3 bases to trimming and J lost 5 bases; unmatched junction nucleotides: 10. This CDR3 comprises 15 residues. Germline V gene data show CDR1 as MNHEY and CDR2 as SMNVEV (reference sequence). CDR3 in amino acids: CASSLGGRAFDEQYF. The CDR3 nucleotides read TGTGCCAGCAGTTTGGGGGGGAGGGCCTTCGACGAGCAGTACTTC.

This clone was detected only once. The chain is built from TRBV7-9 and TRBJ1-1; tentative D call: TRBD1 (6 bases). Deletions cut 5 bases from V and 1 base from J, with 23 bases between. CDR3 length equals 18 residues. Germline V gives CDR1 SEHNR, CDR2 FQNEAQ (reference sequence). The CDR3 protein is CASSPNIVAGHPNTEAFF. The DNA for the CDR3 is TGTGCCAGCAGCCCTAATATTGTAGCGGGACACCCGAACACTGAAGCTTTCTTT.

The rearrangement uses TRBV6-5 and TRBJ2-7; 7 bases agree with TRBD1. The V and J ends lost 5 bases and 2 bases, in that order; junction bases with no gene match: 3. The CDR3 loop spans 13 amino acids. Germline lookup yields CDR1 MNHEY and CDR2 SVGAGI. The CDR3 DNA is TGTGCCAGCAGTCCGACAGGGACCTACGAGCAGTACTTC. Amino acid sequence: CASSPTGTYEQYF.

The V gene is TRBV30, the J gene TRBJ2-7; perhaps D is TRBD1 or TRBD2 (7 bases each). Trimming shortened V by 4 bases and J by 6 bases, and 13 bases separated the two germline ends. This CDR3 has 12 residues. Germline CDR1 is GTSNPN and CDR2 is SVGIG (reference sequence). The CDR3 DNA reads TGTGCCTGGACCCCCAGGGGGGGCGAGCAGTACTTC. Amino acid sequence: CAWTPRGGEQYF.

The J gene is TRBJ2-3, the V gene TRBV4-2; TRBD1 agrees at 12 bases. The junction had 5 bases not matched to a gene; V was cut back by 1 base and J by 6 bases. Germline V gene lookup returns CDR1 LGHNA and CDR2 YNFKEQ. This CDR3 has 16 residues. The DNA for the CDR3 is TGTGCCAGCAGCCAAGCTCCGGGACAGGGGGCGGATACGCAGTATTTT. Translated, it gives CASSQAPGQGADTQYF.

This clone was counted between two and nine times. Here the CDR3 reads CASSLTASGEQYF. CDR3 nucleotides: TGTGCCAGCAGCTTGACAGCTTCGGGCGAGCAGTACTTC. This chain connects TRBV7-9 to TRBJ2-7; D may be TRBD1 (5 bases). The CDR3 totals 13 residues. From germline, CDR1 is SEHNR and CDR2 FQNEAQ (reference sequence). V lost 3 bases to trimming and J lost 6 bases, with 12 bases between them.

The genes are TRBV28 and TRBJ1-1, with 8 bases aligning to TRBD1. V shed 6 bases and J 2 bases; nucleotides not matched to a gene: 8. The V gene's germline CDR1 is MDHEN and CDR2 SYDVKM. The CDR3 consists of 15 residues. The DNA for the CDR3 is TGTGCCAGCAGGTTACCTTCAGGGGGCAACACTGAAGCTTTCTTT. Protein sequence: CASRLPSGGNTEAFF. Full variable domain (rest looked up from reference TRBV28 and TRBJ1-1): DVKVTQSSRYLVKRTGEKVFLECVQDMDHENMFWYRQDPGLGLRLIYFSYDVKMKEKGDIPEGYSVSREKKERFSLILESASTNQTSMYLCASRLPSGGNTEAFFGQGTRLTVV.

This clone counts as medium-sized. The chain carries TRBV9 and TRBJ1-2; D is unresolved. Trimming left V 0 bases short and J 3 bases short, with 9 bases between. Germline loops: CDR1 SGDLS, CDR2 YYNGEE. CDR3 length: 14 residues. The CDR3: CASSVDTNYYGYTF. CDR3 nucleotides: TGTGCCAGCAGCGTAGACACGAACTACTATGGCTACACCTTC.

The chain joins TRBV7-2 to TRBJ2-7, with D possibly called TRBD1 or TRBD2 (5 bases each). CDR1 SGHTA and CDR2 FQGNSA come from the germline V gene. The CDR3 is made up of 15 amino acids. Trimming took 5 bases from V and 1 from J, leaving 15 bases between them. The CDR3 reads CASSHSGRLSYEQYF. DNA for the CDR3: TGTGCCAGCAGCCATTCGGGGCGACTTTCCTACGAGCAGTACTTC. The entire variable domain, with the rest obtained from reference TRBV7-2 and TRBJ2-7, is as follows: GAGVSQSPSNKVTEKGKDVELRCDPISGHTALYWYRQSLGQGLEFLIYFQGNSAPDKSGLPSDRFSAERTGGSVSTLTIQRTQQEDSAVYLCASSHSGRLSYEQYFGPGTRLTVT.

V usage is TRBV27 and J usage is TRBJ2-7, with a possible D match to TRBD2 (7 bases). Germline values: CDR1 MNHEY, CDR2 SMNVEV (reference sequence). The CDR3 is 14 residues long. V lost 6 bases and J lost 4, with 16 bases in between. The CDR3 here is CASRRGALRYEQYF. In nucleotides, the CDR3 is TGTGCCAGCAGACGGGGGGCCCTGCGTTACGAGCAGTACTTC.

The rearrangement uses TRBV18 and TRBJ2-7; the D is unclear. This CDR3 contains 14 residues. Trimming stripped 0 bases from V and 5 bases from J, with 11 bases between. Per germline, CDR1 KGHSH and CDR2 LQKENI. This CDR3 is CASSPPSKSHEQYF. The DNA of the CDR3 is TGTGCCAGCTCACCACCGTCAAAAAGCCACGAGCAGTACTTC.

This clone was recorded a few times. The chain employs TRBV28 and TRBJ2-7; 12 nucleotides line up with TRBD2. The CDR3 length is 15 residues. The V gene's germline CDR1 is MDHEN and CDR2 SYDVKM. V gave up 6 bases and J gave up 0 bases; unmatched junction bases: 3. CDR3 DNA sequence: TGTGCCAGCAGAGAACTAGCGGGAGGCTCCTACGAGCAGTACTTC. This translates into CASRELAGGSYEQYF.

The chain combines TRBV30 with TRBJ1-2; TRBD1 is a possible D gene (6 bases). The germline CDR1 and CDR2 sequences are GTSNPN and SVGIG (reference sequence). CDR3 length: 14 amino acids. The V end was cut by 7 bases, the J end by 5 bases, with 20 bases between. The CDR3 sequence is CASNPRDTPYGYTF. CDR3 in DNA: TGTGCCTCGAACCCCCGGGACACTCCTTATGGCTACACCTTC.

The V and J genes are TRBV9 and TRBJ1-3, with D uncertain. CDR1 and CDR2 from the germline V gene are SGDLS and YYNGEE. The CDR3 has 13 residues. V was pared by 4 bases and J by 0 bases, with 5 bases between. CDR3 sequence: CASSPDSGNTIYF. In DNA, the CDR3 is TGTGCCAGCAGCCCCGACTCTGGAAACACCATATATTTT.

This clone was seen only a few times. This chain uses TRBV9 with TRBJ1-3, with unresolved D. Trimming removed 0 bases from V and 4 bases from J, with 11 bases in between. Germline CDR1 SGDLS, CDR2 YYNGEE. The CDR3 spans 15 residues. The CDR3 loop reads CASSVGSQVGNTIYF. CDR3 nucleotides: TGTGCCAGCAGCGTAGGATCCCAAGTGGGAAACACCATATATTTT.